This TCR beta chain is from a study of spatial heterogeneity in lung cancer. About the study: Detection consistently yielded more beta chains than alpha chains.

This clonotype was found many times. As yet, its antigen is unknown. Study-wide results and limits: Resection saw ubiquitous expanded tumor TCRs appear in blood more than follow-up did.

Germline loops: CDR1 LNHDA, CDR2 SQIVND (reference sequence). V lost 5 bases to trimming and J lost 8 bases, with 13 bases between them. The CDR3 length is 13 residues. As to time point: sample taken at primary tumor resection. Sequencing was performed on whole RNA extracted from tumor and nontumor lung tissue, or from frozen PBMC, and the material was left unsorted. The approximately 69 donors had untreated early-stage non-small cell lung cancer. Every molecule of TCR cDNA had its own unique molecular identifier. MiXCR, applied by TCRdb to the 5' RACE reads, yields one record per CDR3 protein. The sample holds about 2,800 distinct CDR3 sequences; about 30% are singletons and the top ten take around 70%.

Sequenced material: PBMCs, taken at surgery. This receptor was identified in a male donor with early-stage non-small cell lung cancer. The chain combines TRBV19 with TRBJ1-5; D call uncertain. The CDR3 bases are TGTGCCAGTAGTTTCGGTCGGGGTGAGCCCCAGCATTTT. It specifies CASSFGRGEPQHF.